This is a list of T cell receptor beta chains from one sample in a study of blood T cell repertoires in COVID-19. Measured with immunoSEQ multiplex PCR; TCRdb has only the in-frame clones, and not every one. The sample lists around 220,000 clones; around four fifths were seen once. Sequenced input: peripheral blood. These receptors came from a woman aged 80 or over with COVID-19, enrolled during active disease. Each CDR3 is given with its conserved first and last residue. D genes are given only for firm matches. Not all rows give a size; the values are once, few, many and, for expanded clones, a class.

CDR3 DNA	CDR3 protein	clone size	J gene	D gene	V gene
TGTGCCAGCAGTGAAGCGGGAGTAGGAACCGGGGAGCTGTTTTTT	CASSEAGVGTGELFF	.	TRBJ2-2	TRBD2	TRBV25-1
TGTGCCAGCAGCTTAAGGGGGAATCAGCCCCAGCATTTT	CASSLRGNQPQHF	few	TRBJ1-5	.	TRBV5-6
TGCGCCAGCAGCCCCACAGGGAACCCTTCCTATGGCTACACCTTC	CASSPTGNPSYGYTF	.	TRBJ1-2	.	TRBV4-1
TGTGCCAGCAGACGCATAGGGGCCGCGAACACTGAAGCTTTCTTT	CASRRIGAANTEAFF	.	TRBJ1-1	.	TRBV5-4
TGTGCCAGCAGCTTATTCAGGGATTTCGGGGAGCTGTTTTTT	CASSLFRDFGELFF	.	TRBJ2-2	.	TRBV7-2
TGCGCCAGCAGCTTGTCTCAGGGTAATGAAAAACTGTTTTTT	CASSLSQGNEKLFF	.	TRBJ1-4	.	TRBV5-1
TGTGCCATCAAAGGACAGGGGGTAGCCGGCGAGCAGTACTTC	CAIKGQGVAGEQYF	.	TRBJ2-7	TRBD1	TRBV10-3
TGTGCCAGCAGTGAACCTGGGACAGAGATTTACCAAGAGACCCAGTACTTC	CASSEPGTEIYQETQYF	.	TRBJ2-5	TRBD1	TRBV6-1
TGTGCCAGCAGCGTCAGAGGAGGATCCTATAATTCACCCCTCCACTTT	CASSVRGGSYNSPLHF	.	TRBJ1-6	.	TRBV7-2
TGTGCCAGCAGTGACTCGCCTAGCGGGAGGGCAGATACGCAGTATTTT	CASSDSPSGRADTQYF	.	TRBJ2-3	TRBD2	TRBV6-4
TGTGCCAGCAGCTTAAGGACTCTCGAGACCCAGTACTTC	CASSLRTLETQYF	.	TRBJ2-5	.	TRBV7-2
TGCGCCAGCAGCTTTACCGGGGGCCAAGAGACCCAGTACTTC	CASSFTGGQETQYF	.	TRBJ2-5	.	TRBV5-1
TGTGCCAGCAGCCCAGCGGGACAGGGAGTCGGTCCCTATGGCTACACCTTC	CASSPAGQGVGPYGYTF	.	TRBJ1-2	TRBD1	TRBV4-2
TGTGCCAGCTCACCACCGGAAAGGACATTAACCGGGGAGCTGTTTTTT	CASSPPERTLTGELFF	.	TRBJ2-2	.	TRBV18
TGTGCCAGCAGCCGGAGCGGTGAAGAGACCCAGTACTTC	CASSRSGEETQYF	few	TRBJ2-5	.	TRBV3-1/TRBV3-2
TGTGCCAGTGAGGGACAGCGAAGAAACACCATATATTTT	CASEGQRRNTIYF	.	TRBJ1-3	TRBD1	TRBV6-5
TGTGCCAGCTCACCACCGACAGGCCCCCGTTTTGGCTACACCTTC	CASSPPTGPRFGYTF	.	TRBJ1-2	.	TRBV18
TGCGCCAGCAGCCCTGGACTAGCGGTCTACAATGAGCAGTTCTTC	CASSPGLAVYNEQFF	.	TRBJ2-1	TRBD2	TRBV5-1
TGTGCCAGCAGTCGGACAGGGGGGGCCTATGGCTACACCTTC	CASSRTGGAYGYTF	.	TRBJ1-2	TRBD1	TRBV28
TGTGCCAGCAGCCCCGGACAGGGGAGCGGCTACACCTTC	CASSPGQGSGYTF	.	TRBJ1-2	TRBD1	TRBV3-1/TRBV3-2
TGTGCCACGCAGGACTCATCTAACTATGGCTACACCTTC	CATQDSSNYGYTF	.	TRBJ1-2	.	TRBV24-1
TGTGCCAGCAGAACCCGAGGGGGAGTTGAAACCGGGGAGCTGTTTTTT	CASRTRGGVETGELFF	.	TRBJ2-2	.	TRBV5-8
TGTGCCAGTACCCCGGGGGGTGCGAACACTGAAGCTTTCTTT	CASTPGGANTEAFF	.	TRBJ1-1	.	TRBV19
TGTGCCAGCAGCTTACGGGAGCGTGACAATCAGCCCCAGCATTTT	CASSLRERDNQPQHF	.	TRBJ1-5	.	TRBV5-6
TGTGCCAGCAGCTTAGTAATGAACACTGAAGCTTTCTTT	CASSLVMNTEAFF	.	TRBJ1-1	.	TRBV7-9
TGTGCCAGCAGCTTAGATCCGACAGCGAACACTGAAGCTTTCTTT	CASSLDPTANTEAFF	.	TRBJ1-1	.	TRBV7-3
TGTGCTAGCAGCTTAGAACTGGGCCAGCCCCAGCATTTT	CASSLELGQPQHF	.	TRBJ1-5	.	TRBV7-7